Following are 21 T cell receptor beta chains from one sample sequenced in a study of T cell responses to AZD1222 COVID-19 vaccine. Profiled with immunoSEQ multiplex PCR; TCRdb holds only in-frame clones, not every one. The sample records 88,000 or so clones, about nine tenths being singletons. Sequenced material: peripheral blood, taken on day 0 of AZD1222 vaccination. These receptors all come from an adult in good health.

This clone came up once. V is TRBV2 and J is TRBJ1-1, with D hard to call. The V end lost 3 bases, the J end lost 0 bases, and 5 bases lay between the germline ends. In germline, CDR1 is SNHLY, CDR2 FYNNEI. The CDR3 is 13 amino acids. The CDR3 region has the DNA TGTGCCAGCAGTGATGTAATGAACACTGAAGCTTTCTTT. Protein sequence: CASSDVMNTEAFF.

The CDR3 DNA reads TGCGCCAGCAGCTCGCAAACGGGACAGGGACCCACCGGGGAGCTGTTTTTT. As protein: CASSSQTGQGPTGELFF. This chain links TRBV5-1 with TRBJ2-2, with 9 bases identical to TRBD1. Trimming cost V 3 bases and J 4 bases; bases outside gene matches: 10. This CDR3 contains 17 residues. The germline CDR1 and CDR2 sequences are SGHRS and YFSETQ.

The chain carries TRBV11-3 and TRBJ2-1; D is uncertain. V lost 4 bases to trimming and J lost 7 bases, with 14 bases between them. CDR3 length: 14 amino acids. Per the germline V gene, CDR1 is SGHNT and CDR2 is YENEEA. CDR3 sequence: CASSSGYSGNEQFF. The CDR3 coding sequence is TGTGCCAGCAGCTCTGGGTATTCCGGGAATGAGCAGTTCTTC.

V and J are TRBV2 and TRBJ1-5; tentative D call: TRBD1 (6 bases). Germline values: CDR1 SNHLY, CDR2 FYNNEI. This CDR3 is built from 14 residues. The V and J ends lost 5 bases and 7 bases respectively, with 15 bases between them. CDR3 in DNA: TGTGCCAGCAGTATCTACAGGGCAAAGCAGCCCCAGCATTTT. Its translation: CASSIYRAKQPQHF.

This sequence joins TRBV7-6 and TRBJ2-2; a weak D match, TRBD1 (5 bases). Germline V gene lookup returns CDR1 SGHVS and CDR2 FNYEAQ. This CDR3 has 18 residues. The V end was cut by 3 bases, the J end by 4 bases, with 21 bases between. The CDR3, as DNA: TGTGCCAGCAGCTTCGACAGCCCTGAATCACTGAGCACCGGGGAGCTGTTTTTT. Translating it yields CASSFDSPESLSTGELFF.

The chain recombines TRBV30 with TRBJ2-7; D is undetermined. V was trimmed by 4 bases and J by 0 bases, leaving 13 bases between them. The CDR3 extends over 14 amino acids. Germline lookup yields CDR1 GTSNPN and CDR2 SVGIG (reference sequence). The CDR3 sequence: CAWKGQSNSYEQYF. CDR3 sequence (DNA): TGTGCCTGGAAGGGCCAATCAAACTCCTACGAGCAGTACTTC.

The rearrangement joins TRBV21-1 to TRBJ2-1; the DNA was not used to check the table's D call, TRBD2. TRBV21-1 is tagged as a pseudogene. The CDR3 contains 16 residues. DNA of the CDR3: TGTGCCAGCAGCAAAGAGTCAAGCGGTTCCTACAATGAGCAGTTCTTC. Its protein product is CASSKESSGSYNEQFF.

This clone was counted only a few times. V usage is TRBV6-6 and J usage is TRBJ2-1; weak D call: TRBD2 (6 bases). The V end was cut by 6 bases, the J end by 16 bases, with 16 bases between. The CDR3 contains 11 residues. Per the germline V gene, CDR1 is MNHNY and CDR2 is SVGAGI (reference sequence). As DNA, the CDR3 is TGTGCCAGCAGCCCCGAGGTAGCGGTCTTCTTC. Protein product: CASSPEVAVFF.

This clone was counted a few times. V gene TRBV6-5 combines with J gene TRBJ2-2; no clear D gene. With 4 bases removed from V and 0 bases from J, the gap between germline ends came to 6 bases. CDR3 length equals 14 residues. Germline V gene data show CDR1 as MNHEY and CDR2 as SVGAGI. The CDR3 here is CASSWDTNTGELFF. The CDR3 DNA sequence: TGTGCCAGCAGTTGGGATACGAACACCGGGGAGCTGTTTTTT.

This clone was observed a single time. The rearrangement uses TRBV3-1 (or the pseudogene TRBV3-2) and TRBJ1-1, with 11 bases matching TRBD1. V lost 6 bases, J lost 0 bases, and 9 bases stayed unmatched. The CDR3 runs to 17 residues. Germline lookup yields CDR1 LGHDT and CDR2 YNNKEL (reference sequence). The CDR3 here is CASSILGQGVMNTEAFF. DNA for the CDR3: TGTGCCAGCAGTATACTGGGACAGGGGGTTATGAACACTGAAGCTTTCTTT.

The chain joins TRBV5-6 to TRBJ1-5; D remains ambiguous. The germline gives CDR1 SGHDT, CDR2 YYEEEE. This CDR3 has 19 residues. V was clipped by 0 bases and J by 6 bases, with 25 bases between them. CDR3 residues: CASSLAVANRRAERQPQHF. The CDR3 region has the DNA TGTGCCAGCAGCTTGGCCGTAGCGAACAGACGGGCTGAGCGTCAGCCCCAGCATTTT.

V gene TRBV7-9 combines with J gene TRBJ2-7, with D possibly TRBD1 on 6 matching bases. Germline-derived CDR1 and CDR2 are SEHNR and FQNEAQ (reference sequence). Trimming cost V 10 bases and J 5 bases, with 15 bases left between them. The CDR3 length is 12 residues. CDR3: CATHSGGNEQYF. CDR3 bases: TGTGCCACACACTCTGGGGGCAACGAGCAGTACTTC. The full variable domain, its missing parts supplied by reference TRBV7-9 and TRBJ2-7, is DTGVSQNPRHKITKRGQNVTFRCDPISEHNRLYWYRQTLGQGPEFLTYFQNEAQLEKSRLLSDRFSAERPKGSFSTLEIQRTEQGDSAMYLCATHSGGNEQYFGPGTRLTVT.

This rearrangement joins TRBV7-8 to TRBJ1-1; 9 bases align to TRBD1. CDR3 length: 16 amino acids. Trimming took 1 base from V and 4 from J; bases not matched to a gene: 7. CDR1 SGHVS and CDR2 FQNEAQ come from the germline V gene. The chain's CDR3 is CASSLEPGTGLTEAFF. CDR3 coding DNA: TGTGCCAGCAGCTTAGAACCTGGGACAGGGCTCACTGAAGCTTTCTTT.

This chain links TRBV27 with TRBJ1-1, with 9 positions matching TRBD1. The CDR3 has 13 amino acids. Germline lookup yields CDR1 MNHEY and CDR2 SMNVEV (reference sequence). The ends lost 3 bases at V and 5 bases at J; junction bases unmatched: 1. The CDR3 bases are TGTGCCAGCAGTTTGGACAGGGGAACTGAAGCTTTCTTT. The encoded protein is CASSLDRGTEAFF.

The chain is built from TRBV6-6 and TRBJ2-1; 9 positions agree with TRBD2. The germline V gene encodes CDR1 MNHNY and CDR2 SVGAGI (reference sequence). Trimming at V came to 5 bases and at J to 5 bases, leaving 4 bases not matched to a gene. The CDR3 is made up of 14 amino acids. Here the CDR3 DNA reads TGTGCCAGCAGTCTAGCGGGATTACACAATGAGCAGTTCTTC. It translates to CASSLAGLHNEQFF.

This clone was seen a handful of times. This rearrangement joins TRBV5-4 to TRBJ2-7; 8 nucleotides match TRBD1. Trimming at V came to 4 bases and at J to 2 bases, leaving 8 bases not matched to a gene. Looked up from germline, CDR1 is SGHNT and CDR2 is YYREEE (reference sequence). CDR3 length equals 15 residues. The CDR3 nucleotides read TGTGCCAGCAGCCGAACCGGGACAGGAGCCTACGAGCAGTACTTC. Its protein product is CASSRTGTGAYEQYF.

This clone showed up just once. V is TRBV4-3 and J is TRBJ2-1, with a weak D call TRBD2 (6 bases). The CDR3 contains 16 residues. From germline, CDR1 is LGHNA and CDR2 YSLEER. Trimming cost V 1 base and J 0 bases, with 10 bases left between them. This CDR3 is CASSQAGLDSYNEQFF. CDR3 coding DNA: TGCGCCAGCAGCCAAGCGGGACTGGACTCCTACAATGAGCAGTTCTTC.

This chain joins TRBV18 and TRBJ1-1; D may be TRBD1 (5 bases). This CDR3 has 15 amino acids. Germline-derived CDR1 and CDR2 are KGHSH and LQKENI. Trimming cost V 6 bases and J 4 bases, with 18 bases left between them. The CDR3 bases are TGTGCCAGCTCCCCAATGGGAAGGGACCTCACTGAAGCTTTCTTT. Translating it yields CASSPMGRDLTEAFF.

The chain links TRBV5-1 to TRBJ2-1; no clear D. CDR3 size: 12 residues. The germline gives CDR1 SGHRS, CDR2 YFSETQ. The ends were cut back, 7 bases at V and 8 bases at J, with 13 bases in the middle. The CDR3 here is CASSPQSDEQFF. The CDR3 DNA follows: TGCGCCAGCTCTCCCCAGTCAGATGAGCAGTTCTTC.

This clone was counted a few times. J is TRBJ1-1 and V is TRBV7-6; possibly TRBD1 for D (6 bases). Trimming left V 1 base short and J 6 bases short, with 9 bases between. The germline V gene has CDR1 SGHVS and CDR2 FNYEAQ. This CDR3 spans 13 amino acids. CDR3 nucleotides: TGTGCCAGCAGCTTAGACGGGGGCGCTGAAGCTTTCTTT. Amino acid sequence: CASSLDGGAEAFF. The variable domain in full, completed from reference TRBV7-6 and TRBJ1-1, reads GAGVSQSPRYKVTKRGQDVALRCDPISGHVSLYWYRQALGQGPEFLTYFNYEAQQDKSGLPNDRFSAERPEGSISTLTIQRTEQRDSAMYRCASSLDGGAEAFFGQGTRLTVV.

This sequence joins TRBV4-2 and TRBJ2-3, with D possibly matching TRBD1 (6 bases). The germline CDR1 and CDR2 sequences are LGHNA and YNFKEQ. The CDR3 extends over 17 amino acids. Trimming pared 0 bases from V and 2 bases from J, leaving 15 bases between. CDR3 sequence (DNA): TGTGCCAGCAGCCAAGATAGGGACAACCACCTCACAGATACGCAGTATTTT. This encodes CASSQDRDNHLTDTQYF.